This T cell receptor beta chain was identified in a study of cytomegalovirus exposure and HLA in healthy donors. CDR3 length equals 16 residues. The V and J ends lost 3 bases and 3 bases, in that order; junction bases with no gene match: 9. Looked up from germline, CDR1 is SNHLY and CDR2 is FYNNEI. Study-level results: Three CMV-associated chains proved CMV antigen-specific in vitro. In a later analysis, a missense DCLRE1C variant was linked to TCR beta V- and J-gene trimming.

Researchers ran the PCR with 60 Vbeta and 13 Jbeta primers. Here immunoSEQ multiplex PCR was the method, and the copy in TCRdb shows in-frame clones only, minus some. Of around 140,000 clones listed, roughly 9.8% are singletons. Note on this clone: Its antigen is as yet unknown.

Sequenced: PBMCs. The genes are TRBV2 and TRBJ1-1, with TRBD1 matching over 8 bases. The clonotype comes from a man aged 50 or older in good health and CMV-seronegative. CDR3 sequence: CASSDSFGQGDTEAFF. As DNA, the CDR3 is TGTGCCAGCAGTGACTCATTCGGACAGGGTGACACTGAAGCTTTCTTT. Supplemented by reference TRBV2 and TRBJ1-1, the full variable domain reads EPEVTQTPSHQVTQMGQEVILRCVPISNHLYFYWYRQILGQKVEFLVSFYNNEISEKSEIFDDQFSVERPDGSNFTLKIRSTKLEDSAMYFCASSDSFGQGDTEAFFGQGTRLTVV.